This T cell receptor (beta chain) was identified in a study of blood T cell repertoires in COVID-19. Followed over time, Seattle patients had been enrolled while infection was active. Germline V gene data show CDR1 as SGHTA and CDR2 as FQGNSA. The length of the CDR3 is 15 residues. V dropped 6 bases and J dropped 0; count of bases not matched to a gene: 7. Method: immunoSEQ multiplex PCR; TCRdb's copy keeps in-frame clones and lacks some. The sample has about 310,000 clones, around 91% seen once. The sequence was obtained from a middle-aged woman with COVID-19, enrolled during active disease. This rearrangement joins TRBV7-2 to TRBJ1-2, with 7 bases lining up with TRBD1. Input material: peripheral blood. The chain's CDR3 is CASSPAGGSNYGYTF. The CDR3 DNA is TGTGCCAGCAGTCCAGCAGGGGGATCTAACTATGGCTACACCTTC.